The TCR beta chain described here comes from a study of identical twins (dated by TCRdb to the mid-2010s). In the study overall: TCR alpha and beta repertoires from monozygotic twins, unrelated adults of various ages and cord blood were deep-sequenced to test whether fetal clonotypes persist. To rule out contamination, the twin experiments were replicated at different times with different library preparation protocols.

All donors were healthy Caucasians. The twin cohort consisted of three pairs of female monozygotic twins, all aged 18 to 29 years. Positive isolation kits from Invitrogen were used to isolate the CD4+ and CD8+ T cell populations. For this clonotype: The antigen this receptor binds is unknown. Base qualities were left out, and no much larger clone turns up one base away.

The investigation overall reported the following: Conclusions relied on cross-sectional statistical analysis, since the same donors could not be followed over many years. In monozygotic twins, recombination models systematically underestimated out-of-frame TCR alpha sharing, but the models matched the sharing seen between unrelated individuals. Excess twin sharing in beta out-of-frame sequences was weaker because fewer shared sequences lowered the signal-to-noise ratio. Invariant T cells such as MAIT and iNKT could partly confound zero-insertion analyses, though diverse VJ usage argued against this for most clonotypes. Fewer insertions were carried by abundant cord blood beta clonotypes, a similar but weaker trend appeared in young adult naive repertoires, and no such trend appeared in memory repertoires. Compared with coincidental sharing between unrelated individuals, out-of-frame TCR alpha sequences shared between twins had an excess of sequences with low generation probability.

The receptor library was made with 5' RACE. TCRdb names Illumina HiSeq 2000 as the instrument used. A universal primer binding site was introduced by template switching, and a unique molecular identifier was present in the final cDNA, enabling accurate counting of TCR cDNA molecules. First-strand cDNA for TCR alpha and beta chains was synthesized from specific primers in the conserved constant-segment region. Each cDNA library was double barcoded, with a SMART-Mk sample barcode plus Illumina barcodes, to control for contamination. Two successive PCR steps introduced TruSeq adapter sequences along with Illumina sample barcodes. TCR alpha and beta cDNA libraries were sequenced on the Illumina HiSeq platform with custom primers. In the source study's methods: MiGEC was used to process raw reads and extract unique molecular identifiers, and MiXCR was used to find CDR3 positions. Recombination models were inferred per individual with the repgenHMM and IGoR tools using an EM algorithm. The analysis of shared clonotypes was done with the tcR package in R, with sharing normalized by the product of cloneset sizes. Out-of-frame nonproductive sequences were analyzed to study raw recombination free of thymic and clonal selection effects. The raw public data were reprocessed by TCRdb itself: fastp quality trimming at Q25, MiXCR clonotype calling, in-frame beta chains only. Rows merge per CDR3 protein into single entries with the most common DNA and genes. TCRdb, not the authors, supplied the V and J calls. The sample contains some 500,000 distinct CDR3 sequences, approximately 14% of them found a single time. The ten largest clonotypes hold 0.4% to 0.55% of the sample.

Its CDR3 holds 16 amino acids, cysteine through phenylalanine. Just the 48-base CDR3 DNA is kept, in frame starting at base 1. V is shortened by 1 base, J by 5 bases, and the region joining them spans 17 bases. CDR1 and CDR2 are read off the germline V gene (reference sequence) as MNHEY and SMNVEV. In addition, the sample was reused for a study of yellow fever vaccine responses in identical twins. The second investigation adds: According to the authors, in identical twins the way T cells responded to vaccination appeared partly convergent and partly personalized. The study precisely tracked vaccine-responding T cell clones in identical twins.

The specimen sequenced was CD4+ T cells sorted from blood. The TCR comes from a woman in her late teens or twenties in good health. The chain uses TRBV27 and TRBJ2-5; too little of a D gene remains to name it. The CDR3 sequence is CASSLFFHRAGETQYF. In nucleotides, the sequence is TGTGCCAGCAGTTTATTTTTCCATAGGGCCGGGGAGACCCAGTACTTC.